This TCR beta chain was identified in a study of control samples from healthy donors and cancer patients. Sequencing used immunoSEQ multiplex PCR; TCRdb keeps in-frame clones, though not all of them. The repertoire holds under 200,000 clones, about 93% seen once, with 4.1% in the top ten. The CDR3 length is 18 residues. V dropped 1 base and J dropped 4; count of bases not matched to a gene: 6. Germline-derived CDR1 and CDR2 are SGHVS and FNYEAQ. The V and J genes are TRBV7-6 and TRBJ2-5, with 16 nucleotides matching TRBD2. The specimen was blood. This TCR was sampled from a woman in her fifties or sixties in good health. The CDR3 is CASSLVPGLAGGGETQYF. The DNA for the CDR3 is TGTGCCAGCAGCTTAGTCCCGGGACTAGCGGGGGGGGGAGAGACCCAGTACTTC.